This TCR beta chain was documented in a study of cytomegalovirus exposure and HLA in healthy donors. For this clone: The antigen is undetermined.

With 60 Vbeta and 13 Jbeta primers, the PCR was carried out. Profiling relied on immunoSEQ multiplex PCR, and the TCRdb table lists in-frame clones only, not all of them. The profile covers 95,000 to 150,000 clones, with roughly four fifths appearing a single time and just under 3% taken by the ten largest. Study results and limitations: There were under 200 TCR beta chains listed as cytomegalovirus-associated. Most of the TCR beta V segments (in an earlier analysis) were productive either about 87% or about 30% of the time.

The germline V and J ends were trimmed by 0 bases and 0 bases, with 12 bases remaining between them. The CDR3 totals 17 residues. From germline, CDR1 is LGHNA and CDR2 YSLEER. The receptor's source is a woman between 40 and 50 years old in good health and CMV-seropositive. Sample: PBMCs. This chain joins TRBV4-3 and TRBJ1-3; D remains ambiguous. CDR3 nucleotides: TGCGCCAGCAGCCAAGATGGAGGTCCTTACTCTGGAAACACCATATATTTT. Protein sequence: CASSQDGGPYSGNTIYF.